The 30 T cell receptor beta chains in this list originate from one sample, sequenced in a study of T cell repertoires in cytomegalovirus infection. One entry per CDR3 protein, called by TCRdb with MiXCR from the reads. The data show under 850,000 distinct CDR3 sequences, about a third seen once. Material: PBMCs. All receptors come from a human donor in good health (CMV status not recorded). Some clones in this sample may be carry-over from other donors' samples.

The genes are TRBV19 and TRBJ2-7, with 7 positions matching TRBD2. Germline V gene sequence: CDR1 LNHDA, CDR2 SQIVND (reference sequence). The CDR3 length is 14 residues. Trimming removed 5 bases from V and 6 bases from J; junction bases left unmatched: 10. CDR3 in DNA: TGTGCCAGTAGTCCCCCGGGGGGAAGGGGCGAGCAGTACTTC. Residues: CASSPPGGRGEQYF.

This sequence joins TRBV28 and TRBJ2-7; 9 bases are a match to TRBD1. Germline CDR1 MDHEN, CDR2 SYDVKM. The CDR3 has 15 residues. V dropped 6 bases and J dropped 1; count of bases not matched to a gene: 7. In DNA, the CDR3 is TGTGCCAGCAGCCCACAGGGGGCGTCATCCTACGAGCAGTACTTC. Translating gives CASSPQGASSYEQYF.

The V call is TRBV28, the J call TRBJ1-1; D gene ambiguous. The V gene's germline CDR1 is MDHEN and CDR2 SYDVKM. The CDR3 sequence is 14 residues long. V was shortened by 5 bases and J by 5 bases, with 15 bases between the two germline ends. CDR3 sequence reads: CASSEVRGRTEAFF. The CDR3 DNA sequence: TGTGCCAGCAGTGAGGTTCGCGGGAGGACTGAAGCTTTCTTT.

V and J are TRBV7-9 and TRBJ2-1; D could derive from TRBD1 or TRBD2 (5 bases each). Between the trimmed V and J ends, which lost 3 bases and 8 bases, there was a span of 14 bases. The CDR3 consists of 14 residues. Germline CDR1 reads SEHNR; CDR2 reads FQNEAQ (reference sequence). The CDR3 nucleotides are TGTGCCAGCAGCTTCAGGGTAGATAGCGATGAGCAGTTCTTC. Translated, it gives CASSFRVDSDEQFF. Filled out from reference TRBV7-9 and TRBJ2-1, the complete variable domain reads DTGVSQNPRHKITKRGQNVTFRCDPISEHNRLYWYRQTLGQGPEFLTYFQNEAQLEKSRLLSDRFSAERPKGSFSTLEIQRTEQGDSAMYLCASSFRVDSDEQFFGPGTRLTVL.

V usage is TRBV7-8 and J usage is TRBJ1-5; 11 nucleotides line up with TRBD1. V gave up 1 base and J gave up 6 bases; unmatched junction bases: 2. CDR1 and CDR2 (germline): SGHVS, FQNEAQ. CDR3 length equals 15 residues. The CDR3 protein is CASSLVGQGVQPQHF. For the CDR3, the DNA is TGTGCCAGCAGCTTAGTGGGACAGGGGGTTCAGCCCCAGCATTTT.

The rearrangement joins TRBV7-9 to TRBJ2-1; 8 positions agree with TRBD1. CDR1 and CDR2 from the germline V gene are SEHNR and FQNEAQ (reference sequence). CDR3 size: 14 residues. V shed 5 bases, J shed 3 bases, and the junction held 3 bases outside the gene matches. The CDR3 DNA reads as TGTGCCAGCAGCCCGGACAGGGTCTACAATGAGCAGTTCTTC. It translates to CASSPDRVYNEQFF.

This clonotype was picked up a small number of times. The rearrangement links TRBV10-3 to TRBJ2-7; TRBD2 agrees at 8 bases. Germline CDR1 is ENHRY and CDR2 is SYGVKD. CDR3 length: 14 amino acids. V dropped 6 bases and J dropped 4; count of bases not matched to a gene: 8. CDR3: CAIRMRREEYEQYF. The DNA of the CDR3 is TGTGCCATCAGGATGAGGCGGGAGGAGTACGAGCAGTACTTC.

The chain couples TRBV7-9 to TRBJ2-1; either TRBD1 or TRBD2 may supply D (5 bases each). With 3 bases removed from V and 10 bases from J, the gap between germline ends came to 10 bases. CDR3 size: 12 residues. Germline values: CDR1 SEHNR, CDR2 FQNEAQ (reference sequence). Here the CDR3 reads CASSFGTGEQFF. The CDR3 nucleotides are TGTGCCAGCAGCTTTGGGACGGGCGAGCAGTTCTTC.

This clonotype was seen only a few times. The rearrangement links TRBV11-2 to TRBJ2-6; the D is unclear. This CDR3 region has 16 residues. Germline values: CDR1 SGHAT, CDR2 FQNNGV. V was cut by 2 bases and J by 0 bases, with 8 bases left in between. The CDR3 loop reads CASSLRVGSGANVLTF. The CDR3, as DNA: TGTGCCAGCAGCTTAAGAGTGGGCTCTGGGGCCAACGTCCTGACTTTC.

V usage is TRBV6-5 and J usage is TRBJ2-2; 7 bases agree with TRBD2. The CDR3 totals 15 residues. Germline CDR1 and CDR2: MNHEY and SVGAGI. V was pared by 3 bases and J by 4 bases, with 5 bases of the junction left unmatched. The DNA for the CDR3 is TGTGCCAGCAGTTATGGGGGGAGGGCCACCGGGGAGCTGTTTTTT. Translated: CASSYGGRATGELFF.

This clonotype was detected ten times or more. The chain links TRBV28 to TRBJ2-7; a possible D gene is TRBD1 (6 bases). Germline lookup yields CDR1 MDHEN and CDR2 SYDVKM. The CDR3 is 12 amino acids. Trimming stripped 8 bases from V and 1 base from J, with 9 bases between. In DNA, the CDR3 is TGTGCCAGCTGGGACACTTCCTACGAGCAGTACTTC. Translated, it gives CASWDTSYEQYF.

This chain joins TRBV5-6 and TRBJ2-1; D call uncertain. V shed 0 bases and J shed 8 bases, with 9 bases lying between them. This CDR3 comprises 13 residues. Germline CDR1 reads SGHDT; CDR2 reads YYEEEE. The CDR3, as DNA: TGTGCCAGCAGCTTGGGGCCAATCGATGAGCAGTTCTTC. Protein sequence: CASSLGPIDEQFF.

This chain connects TRBV20-1 to TRBJ1-5; unclear D gene. The CDR3 has 16 amino acids. From germline, CDR1 is DFQATT and CDR2 SNEGSKA (reference sequence). With 5 bases removed from V and 1 base from J, the gap between germline ends came to 18 bases. The CDR3 here is CSAPGFSARSNQPQHF. DNA for the CDR3: TGCAGTGCTCCTGGGTTTAGTGCTCGGAGCAATCAGCCCCAGCATTTT.

There are a few counts of this clonotype. V is TRBV13 and J is TRBJ1-1, with a possible D match to TRBD1 (5 bases). Germline V gives CDR1 PRHDT, CDR2 FYEKMQ (reference sequence). The CDR3 contains 14 residues. The V and J ends lost 6 bases and 4 bases respectively, with 15 bases between them. DNA of the CDR3: TGTGCCAGCAGTAGGACATCCCGGAGCACTGAAGCTTTCTTT. Amino acid sequence: CASSRTSRSTEAFF.

V and J are TRBV20-1 and TRBJ1-4; possible D gene TRBD1, 6 bases. The CDR3 runs to 12 residues. CDR1 and CDR2 (germline): DFQATT, SNEGSKA (reference sequence). Written as DNA, the CDR3 is TGCGGGTTTCAGGGGTACGGTGAAAAACTGTTTTTT. This translates into CGFQGYGEKLFF.

This clonotype was picked up a small number of times. CDR3 protein: CASSASTGGAGYGYTF. In DNA form, the CDR3 reads TGTGCCAGCAGTGCCTCAACAGGGGGCGCCGGGTATGGCTACACCTTC. The rearrangement joins TRBV27 to TRBJ1-2; 9 nucleotides match TRBD1. Germline lookup yields CDR1 MNHEY and CDR2 SMNVEV (reference sequence). The CDR3 contains 16 residues. V gave up 5 bases and J gave up 5 bases; unmatched junction bases: 12.

Only a few counts were recorded for this clonotype. The V and J genes are TRBV6-5 and TRBJ1-6; no clear D gene. Trimming shortened V by 4 bases and J by 8 bases, and 15 bases separated the two germline ends. Germline values: CDR1 MNHEY, CDR2 SVGAGI. The CDR3 is made up of 15 amino acids. The CDR3 coding sequence is TGTGCCAGCAGTTCCCGTAGAGGGAGGGATTCACCCCTCCACTTT. Residues: CASSSRRGRDSPLHF.

This clonotype was detected a few times. The gene calls are TRBV6-6 and TRBJ1-5; D remains unclear. CDR1 MNHNY and CDR2 SVGAGI come from the germline V gene (reference sequence). CDR3 size: 15 residues. Trimming removed 6 bases from V and 3 bases from J, with 15 bases in between. CDR3 region: CASSTRGASNQPQHF. CDR3 in DNA: TGTGCCAGCAGCACTCGAGGAGCCTCCAATCAGCCCCAGCATTTT.

This chain uses TRBV12-3 or TRBV12-4 with TRBJ2-5; 7 bases map to TRBD2. V lost 3 bases and J lost 5; bases outside the gene matches: 9. This CDR3 is 15 amino acids long. CDR3 region: CASSFRPGGGETQYF. CDR3 sequence (DNA): TGTGCCAGCAGTTTCAGACCGGGAGGAGGGGAGACCCAGTACTTC.

This clonotype was recorded a few times. The chain joins TRBV11-2 to TRBJ2-1; D ambiguous. Germline-derived CDR1 and CDR2 are SGHAT and FQNNGV. V was pared by 6 bases and J by 3 bases, with 9 bases between. The CDR3 runs to 13 residues. The DNA of the CDR3 is TGTGCCAGCAGGTCGCTACGCTACAATGAGCAGTTCTTC. Translated: CASRSLRYNEQFF.

This clonotype was detected a few times. The genes are TRBV28 and TRBJ1-5; D possibly corresponds to TRBD1 (5 bases). The CDR3 totals 16 residues. CDR1 is MDHEN, CDR2 SYDVKM, per germline. The V and J ends lost 4 bases and 0 bases respectively, with 13 bases between them. The CDR3: CASSSQGRYSNQPQHF. CDR3 in DNA: TGTGCCAGCAGTTCCCAGGGACGGTATAGCAATCAGCCCCAGCATTTT.

The CDR3 DNA reads TGTGCCATCACGACAGGGCCTAATGAAAAACTGTTTTTT. It translates to CAITTGPNEKLFF. The chain employs TRBV10-3 and TRBJ1-4, with TRBD1 identical over 7 bases. Germline V gene lookup returns CDR1 ENHRY and CDR2 SYGVKD. The CDR3 sequence is 13 residues long. V lost 7 bases and J lost 3; bases outside the gene matches: 2.

The chain links TRBV20-1 to TRBJ2-7; 8 nucleotides agree with TRBD2. The CDR3 spans 13 residues. V shed 0 bases, J shed 7 bases, and the junction held 5 bases outside the gene matches. CDR1 is DFQATT and CDR2 is SNEGSKA in the germline V gene (reference sequence). The CDR3 bases are TGCAGTGCTAGAGATCCGGGGGGGCGAGAGCAGTACTTC. It codes for CSARDPGGREQYF.

The chain employs TRBV11-2 and TRBJ1-1; D uncertain. Germline loops: CDR1 SGHAT, CDR2 FQNNGV. The CDR3 totals 15 residues. V gave up 1 base and J gave up 6 bases, with 15 bases separating them. The CDR3 region has the DNA TGTGCCAGCAGCTTAGTCCGGCATGGAGGTCCTGAAGCTTTCTTT. Translating gives CASSLVRHGGPEAFF.

This chain joins TRBV7-2 and TRBJ2-7; D is possibly TRBD1 (5 bases). Trimming took off 1 base at V and 1 base at J, with 11 bases between the two ends. The CDR3 covers 15 residues. Germline V gene lookup returns CDR1 SGHTA and CDR2 FQGNSA. In DNA, the CDR3 is TGTGCCAGCAGCTTAGTTGGGGCAGAATCCTACGAGCAGTACTTC. Its protein is CASSLVGAESYEQYF.

V gene TRBV3-1 combines with J gene TRBJ1-5, with 7 bases fitting TRBD1. V shed 4 bases, J shed 4 bases, and the junction held 4 bases outside the gene matches. The CDR3 runs 14 residues. CDR1 LGHDT and CDR2 YNNKEL come from the germline V gene (reference sequence). CDR3 region: CASSRGQPNQPQHF. In DNA, the CDR3 is TGTGCCAGCAGCCGGGGACAGCCTAATCAGCCCCAGCATTTT. Based on the CDR3 plus reference TRBV3-1 and TRBJ1-5, the full variable domain is DTAVSQTPKYLVTQMGNDKSIKCEQNLGHDTMYWYKQDSKKFLKIMFSYNNKELIINETVPNRFSPKSPDKAHLNLHINSLELGDSAVYFCASSRGQPNQPQHFGDGTRLSIL.

The chain recombines TRBV20-1 with TRBJ1-5, with a possible D match to TRBD1 (6 bases). The V gene lost 5 bases and the J gene lost 2 bases, with 16 bases spanning the gap. CDR3 length: 15 residues. Germline loops: CDR1 DFQATT, CDR2 SNEGSKA (reference sequence). The CDR3 DNA sequence: TGCAGTGCTTCATCAGACAGGCGACGCAATCAGCCCCAGCATTTT. Its translation: CSASSDRRRNQPQHF.

In DNA, the CDR3 is TGTGCCAGCAGCTACGCAGGGGGCGATGAGCAGTTCTTC. Its translation: CASSYAGGDEQFF. V usage is TRBV3-1 and J usage is TRBJ2-1; 8 bases fit TRBD1. V dropped 5 bases and J dropped 8; count of bases not matched to a gene: 5. CDR1 is LGHDT and CDR2 is YNNKEL in the germline V gene (reference sequence). The CDR3 length is 13 residues.

This rearrangement joins TRBV7-2 to TRBJ1-5, with a possible D match to TRBD1 (5 bases). The CDR3 covers 17 residues. V lost 5 bases, J lost 4 bases, and 21 bases lay in between. Germline loops: CDR1 SGHTA, CDR2 FQGNSA. The CDR3 loop reads CASSPGGGRGWNQPQHF. The CDR3 nucleotides read TGTGCCAGCAGCCCAGGCGGGGGAAGGGGATGGAATCAGCCCCAGCATTTT.

A remark on this clonotype: Given a much more abundant clone one base away, this may be a read error. The rearrangement joins TRBV12-3 or TRBV12-4 to TRBJ2-3, with TRBD2 as a possible D gene (6 bases). This CDR3 comprises 16 residues. CDR3 in amino acids: CASSFLGGGSTDTQSF. The DNA of the CDR3 is TGTGCCAGCAGTTTCCTCGGAGGAGGGTCCACAGATACGCAGTCTTTT.